These T cell receptor beta chains were read from a single sample in a study of blood T cell repertoires in COVID-19. The protocol was immunoSEQ multiplex PCR, while the TCRdb copy is restricted to in-frame clones and leaves out a portion. The repertoire holds roughly 140,000 clones, with 84% as singletons. The source material was PBMCs or T cells enriched from blood (not recorded which). The receptors were sampled from a man aged 50 to 59 in a cohort exposed to, infected with or recovered from COVID-19 (not recorded which). Each CDR3 is given with its conserved first and last residue. D genes are given only for firm matches. The size of a clone is reported for some rows only, either as once, few or many, or as a class for expanded clones.

.	TRBV19	.	TRBJ2-5	CASSLATQETQYF	TGTGCCAGTAGTTTAGCTACCCAAGAGACCCAGTACTTC
TRBD1	TRBV7-9	.	TRBJ2-7	CASSLWDRGGYEQYF	TGTGCCAGCAGCTTGTGGGACAGGGGAGGCTACGAGCAGTACTTC
.	TRBV27	.	TRBJ1-1	CASSPPGGTEAFF	TGTGCCAGCAGTCCGCCGGGGGGCACTGAAGCTTTCTTT
TRBD1	TRBV10-3	.	TRBJ1-2	CAISESRTGGNYGYTF	TGTGCCATCAGTGAGTCAAGGACAGGGGGAAACTATGGCTACACCTTC
TRBD2	TRBV7-8	.	TRBJ2-5	CASSLDAERERQETQYF	TGTGCCAGCAGCTTAGACGCGGAGCGGGAGCGGCAAGAGACCCAGTACTTC
.	TRBV6-5	.	TRBJ2-7	CASREAYEQYF	TGTGCCAGCAGGGAGGCCTACGAGCAGTACTTC
TRBD1	TRBV28	.	TRBJ2-7	CASSPSSGGDEQYF	TGTGCCAGCAGTCCCTCGTCAGGGGGCGACGAGCAGTACTTC
TRBD2	TRBV4-3	few	TRBJ2-7	CASSQDRTSGGGYEQYF	TGCGCCAGCAGCCAAGATCGGACTAGCGGGGGTGGCTACGAGCAGTACTTC
.	TRBV14	once	TRBJ2-7	CASSQVSGRLHEQYF	TGTGCCAGCAGCCAAGTTTCAGGGAGGTTGCACGAGCAGTACTTC
TRBD1	TRBV5-4	few	TRBJ2-7	CASIHRDRGGEQYF	TGTGCCAGCATCCACCGTGACAGGGGCGGCGAGCAGTACTTC
TRBD1	TRBV11-2	.	TRBJ2-3	CASSLAGGSDTQYF	TGTGCCAGCAGCTTAGCAGGGGGCAGCGATACGCAGTATTTT
TRBD1	TRBV14	once	TRBJ2-7	CASSGGTGSIYEQYF	TGTGCCAGCAGCGGGGGGACAGGGTCAATTTACGAGCAGTACTTC
.	TRBV6-2/TRBV6-3	.	TRBJ2-7	CASSPSGTYEQYF	TGTGCCAGCAGTCCCTCAGGGACCTACGAGCAGTACTTC
TRBD2	TRBV6-5	.	TRBJ2-7	CASSSSGGSYEQYF	TGTGCCAGCAGCTCGAGCGGGGGGTCCTACGAGCAGTACTTC
.	TRBV24-1	.	TRBJ2-1	CATSDRTGSPYNEQFF	TGTGCCACCAGTGATCGCACAGGGAGCCCCTACAATGAGCAGTTCTTC
TRBD1	TRBV4-3	.	TRBJ1-4	CASSQDWDRVIEKLFF	TGCGCCAGCAGCCAAGATTGGGACAGGGTAATCGAAAAACTGTTTTTT
TRBD2	TRBV5-4	.	TRBJ2-2	CASSGRLAGGPNTGELFF	TGTGCCAGCAGCGGGCGACTAGCGGGGGGGCCGAACACCGGGGAGCTGTTTTTT
TRBD1	TRBV28	few	TRBJ1-2	CAISDRGGGYTF	TGTGCCATCTCGGACAGGGGTGGTGGCTACACCTTC
.	TRBV7-2	few	TRBJ1-2	CASSPDGRANYGYTF	TGTGCCAGCAGCCCCGACGGCAGGGCTAACTATGGCTACACCTTC
.	TRBV15	once	TRBJ2-6	CATSAYPSGANVLTF	TGTGCCACCAGCGCGTATCCCTCTGGGGCCAACGTCCTGACTTTC
TRBD1	TRBV15	.	TRBJ2-7	CATSRGRGLYEQYF	TGTGCCACCAGCAGAGGCAGGGGGCTGTACGAGCAGTACTTC
.	TRBV2	few	TRBJ1-4	CASRGGTLNEKLFF	TGTGCCAGCAGGGGGGGGACATTGAATGAAAAACTGTTTTTT
.	TRBV12-3/TRBV12-4	.	TRBJ2-7	CASSSTGLSEQYF	TGTGCCAGCAGCAGTACTGGGCTCTCCGAGCAGTACTTC
.	TRBV2	.	TRBJ1-2	CASSGGEWFGYTF	TGTGCCAGCAGTGGGGGGGAATGGTTTGGCTACACCTTC
TRBD2	TRBV30	.	TRBJ2-7	CAWSRGRTSGPYEQYF	TGTGCCTGGAGCAGGGGGCGGACTAGCGGTCCCTACGAGCAGTACTTC
.	TRBV24-1	.	TRBJ2-5	CATSDPRAQETQYF	TGTGCCACCAGTGACCCCAGAGCGCAAGAGACCCAGTACTTC
TRBD1	TRBV30	many	TRBJ1-5	CAWTSGQGNQPQHF	TGTGCCTGGACTTCCGGACAGGGCAATCAGCCCCAGCATTTT
.	TRBV27	once	TRBJ2-5	CASSFEGVSETQYF	TGTGCCAGCAGTTTCGAGGGAGTGAGTGAGACCCAGTACTTC
.	TRBV24-1	.	TRBJ2-5	CATSDRGGWETQYF	TGTGCCACCAGTGATCGTGGGGGCTGGGAGACCCAGTACTTC
.	TRBV2	.	TRBJ1-1	CASSLTEPAFF	TGTGCCAGCAGTCTGACAGAACCCGCTTTCTTT
TRBD1	TRBV7-2	.	TRBJ1-1	CASSLLQGIDDTEAFF	TGTGCCAGCAGTCTTTTACAGGGGATTGACGACACTGAAGCTTTCTTT
.	TRBV5-1	.	TRBJ1-4	CASSLGQFGEKLFF	TGCGCCAGCAGCTTGGGACAGTTTGGTGAAAAACTGTTTTTT
TRBD2	TRBV6-6	once	TRBJ2-3	CASRAQGLAGVF	TGTGCCAGCAGGGCACAGGGACTAGCGGGGGTTTTT
.	TRBV2	.	TRBJ1-1	CASSEGTVFMNTEAFF	TGTGCCAGCAGTGAAGGGACAGTCTTCATGAACACTGAAGCTTTCTTT
.	TRBV12-3/TRBV12-4	.	TRBJ1-1	CASRPYRVAEAFF	TGTGCCAGCCGTCCATACAGGGTCGCTGAAGCTTTCTTT
TRBD1	TRBV19	.	TRBJ1-4	CASTGGSWEKLFF	TGTGCCAGCACAGGGGGGTCGTGGGAAAAACTGTTTTTT
.	TRBV27	.	TRBJ2-1	CASSVGLFTFNEQFF	TGTGCCAGCAGTGTTGGACTTTTCACTTTCAATGAGCAGTTCTTC
TRBD1	TRBV6-2/TRBV6-3	.	TRBJ1-1	CASSYSRTGGLNTEAFF	TGTGCCAGCAGTTACTCACGGACAGGGGGACTGAACACTGAAGCTTTCTTT
TRBD1	TRBV5-1	.	TRBJ1-1	CASSLRGQGNTEAFF	TGCGCCAGCAGCTTGCGGGGACAGGGGAACACTGAAGCTTTCTTT